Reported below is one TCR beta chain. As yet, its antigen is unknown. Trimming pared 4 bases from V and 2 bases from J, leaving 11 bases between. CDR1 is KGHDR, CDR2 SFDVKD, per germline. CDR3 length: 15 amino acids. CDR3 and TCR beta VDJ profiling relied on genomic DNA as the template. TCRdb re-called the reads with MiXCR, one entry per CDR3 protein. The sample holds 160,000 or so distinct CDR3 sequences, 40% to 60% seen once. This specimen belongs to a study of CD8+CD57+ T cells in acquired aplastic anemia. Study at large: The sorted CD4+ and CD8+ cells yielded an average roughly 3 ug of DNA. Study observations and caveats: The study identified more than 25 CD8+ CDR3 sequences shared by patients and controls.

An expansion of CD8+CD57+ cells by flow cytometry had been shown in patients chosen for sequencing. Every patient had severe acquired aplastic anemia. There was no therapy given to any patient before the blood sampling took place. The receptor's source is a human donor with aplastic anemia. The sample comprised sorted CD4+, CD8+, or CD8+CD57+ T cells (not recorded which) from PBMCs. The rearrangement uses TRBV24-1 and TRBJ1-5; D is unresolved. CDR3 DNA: TGTGCCACCAGTGACACTAGCGGGGGCAATCAGCCCCAGCATTTT. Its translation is CATSDTSGGNQPQHF.